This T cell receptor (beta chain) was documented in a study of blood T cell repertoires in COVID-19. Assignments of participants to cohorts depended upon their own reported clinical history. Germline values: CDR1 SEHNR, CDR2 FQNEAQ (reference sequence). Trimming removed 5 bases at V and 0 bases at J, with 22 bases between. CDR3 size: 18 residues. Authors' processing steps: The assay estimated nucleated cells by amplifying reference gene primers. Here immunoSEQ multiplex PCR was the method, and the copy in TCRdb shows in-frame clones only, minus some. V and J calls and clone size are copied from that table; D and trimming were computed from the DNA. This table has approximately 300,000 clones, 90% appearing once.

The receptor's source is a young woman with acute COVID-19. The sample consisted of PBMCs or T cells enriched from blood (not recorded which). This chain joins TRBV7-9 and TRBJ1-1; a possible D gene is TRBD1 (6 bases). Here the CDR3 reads CASSPEGGAPDLNTEAFF. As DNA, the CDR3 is TGTGCCAGCAGCCCCGAAGGGGGGGCGCCGGATTTGAACACTGAAGCTTTCTTT. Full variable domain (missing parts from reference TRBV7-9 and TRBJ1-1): DTGVSQNPRHKITKRGQNVTFRCDPISEHNRLYWYRQTLGQGPEFLTYFQNEAQLEKSRLLSDRFSAERPKGSFSTLEIQRTEQGDSAMYLCASSPEGGAPDLNTEAFFGQGTRLTVV.